The entry below gives a single TCR beta chain sequence along with its context. This entry is derived from a study of blood T cell repertoires in COVID-19. Study-level background: Samples of COVID-19 (acute and convalescent) were obtained from the United States, Italy and Spain. From T cells, B-cell-depleted T cells, or PBMCs came the material, which was cDNA or gDNA.

In the authors' methods: Amplifying reference gene primers gave estimates of nucleated cell counts. Sequencing was performed with immunoSEQ multiplex PCR; in TCRdb, only in-frame clones are kept and a portion is missing. D and trimming come from the DNA, and the V and J calls and clone size come from that table. The table shows some 150,000 clones, with 89% occurring only once. Germline V gene sequence: CDR1 MDHEN, CDR2 SYDVKM. CDR3 length: 15 amino acids. Trimming removed 1 base from V and 11 bases from J; junction bases left unmatched: 8. Donors in Cohort 3 who had recovered were those with two negative PCRs, healthcare professional clearance, or resolution of their symptoms.

The sample was PBMCs or T cells enriched from blood (not recorded which). The TCR was taken from a woman aged 18 to 35 who had recovered from COVID-19. V gene TRBV28 combines with J gene TRBJ1-4; TRBD1 matches at 9 bases. CDR3 sequence (DNA): TGTGCCAGCAGTTTATATGGACAGGGGCAGGGCAAACTGTTTTTT. Translating gives CASSLYGQGQGKLFF. Looking up the rest from reference TRBV28 and TRBJ1-4 gives the full variable domain: DVKVTQSSRYLVKRTGEKVFLECVQDMDHENMFWYRQDPGLGLRLIYFSYDVKMKEKGDIPEGYSVSREKKERFSLILESASTNQTSMYLCASSLYGQGQGKLFFGSGTQLSVL.